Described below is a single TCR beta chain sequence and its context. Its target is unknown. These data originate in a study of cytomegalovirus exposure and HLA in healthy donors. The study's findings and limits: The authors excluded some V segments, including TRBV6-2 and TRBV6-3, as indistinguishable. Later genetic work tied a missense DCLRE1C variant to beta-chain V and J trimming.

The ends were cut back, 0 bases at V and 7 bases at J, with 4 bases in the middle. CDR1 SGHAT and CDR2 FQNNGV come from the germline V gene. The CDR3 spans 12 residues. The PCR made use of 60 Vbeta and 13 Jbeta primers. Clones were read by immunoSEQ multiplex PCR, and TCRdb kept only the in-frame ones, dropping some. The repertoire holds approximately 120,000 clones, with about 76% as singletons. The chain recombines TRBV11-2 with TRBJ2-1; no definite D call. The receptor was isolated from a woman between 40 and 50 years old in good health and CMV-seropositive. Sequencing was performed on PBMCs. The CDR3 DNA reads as TGTGCCAGCAGCTTAGACAGGAATGAGCAGTTCTTC. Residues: CASSLDRNEQFF.